The 31 T cell receptor beta chains below all came from one sample that was sequenced in a study of T-cell memory formation after mild COVID-19. TCRdb re-called the 5' RACE reads with MiXCR, one entry per CDR3 protein. The data show roughly 300,000 distinct CDR3 sequences, approximately 15% seen once. Sequenced material: PBMCs or a T cell subset sorted from them (not recorded which). All receptors derive from a man between 18 and 29 years old who had mild COVID-19 (a few samples of this study predate the infection). Cell type and time point are not known.

This clonotype turned up a few times. This chain links TRBV20-1 with TRBJ2-3, with a tentative D call TRBD2 (6 bases). The CDR3 runs to 17 residues. Germline CDR1 is DFQATT and CDR2 is SNEGSKA (reference sequence). The V end lost 2 bases, the J end lost 2 bases, and 20 bases lay between the germline ends. This CDR3 reads CSARPAGSGSPTDTQYF. Here the CDR3 DNA reads TGCAGTGCTAGACCTGCGGGGTCGGGCTCACCCACAGATACGCAGTATTTT.

This clonotype was seen only a few times. V gene TRBV4-2 combines with J gene TRBJ1-1; D gene ambiguous. Deletions cut 0 bases from V and 1 base from J, with 9 bases between. CDR3 size: 15 residues. From germline, CDR1 is LGHNA and CDR2 YNFKEQ. CDR3 bases: TGTGCCAGCAGCCAAGACGGTCGACAGAACACTGAAGCTTTCTTT. This sequence encodes CASSQDGRQNTEAFF.

This clonotype was found a few times. The rearrangement joins TRBV4-1 to TRBJ1-3; D is possibly TRBD1 (5 bases). The CDR3 length is 18 residues. With 3 bases removed from V and 3 bases from J, the gap between germline ends came to 21 bases. CDR1 is MGHRA, CDR2 YSYEKL, per germline. The CDR3 protein is CASSQRESKGYSGNTIYF. The DNA for the CDR3 is TGCGCCAGCAGCCAGAGAGAATCCAAGGGGTATAGTGGAAACACCATATATTTT.

The chain recombines TRBV6-5 with TRBJ1-1; D may be TRBD1 (5 bases). Trimming removed 5 bases from V and 3 bases from J, with 16 bases in between. Germline V gene data show CDR1 as MNHEY and CDR2 as SVGAGI. There are 15 residues in the CDR3. The CDR3 sequence is CASSLNGGGHTEAFF. CDR3 sequence (DNA): TGTGCCAGCAGTCTAAACGGGGGGGGACACACTGAAGCTTTCTTT.

The chain joins TRBV13 to TRBJ2-3, with 9 bases that match TRBD2. Germline trimming cut 5 bases from V and 6 bases from J; bases unmatched to any gene: 18. The germline CDR1 and CDR2 sequences are PRHDT and FYEKMQ (reference sequence). This CDR3 contains 18 residues. The CDR3 nucleotides read TGTGCCAGCAGCGCAGGGCCCGGTATTAGCGGGGGAGCCGATACGCAGTATTTT. Its protein is CASSAGPGISGGADTQYF. Complete variable domain (other parts from reference TRBV13 and TRBJ2-3): AAGVIQSPRHLIKEKRETATLKCYPIPRHDTVYWYQQGPGQDPQFLISFYEKMQSDKGSIPDRFSAQQFSDYHSELNMSSLELGDSALYFCASSAGPGISGGADTQYFGPGTRLTVL.

V and J are TRBV7-2 and TRBJ2-1; no clear D gene. Germline V gene lookup returns CDR1 SGHTA and CDR2 FQGNSA. The CDR3 spans 14 residues. Between the trimmed V and J ends, which lost 5 bases and 9 bases, there was a span of 17 bases. Here the CDR3 reads CASSPEIVVREQFF. DNA of the CDR3: TGTGCCAGCAGCCCCGAAATAGTTGTTCGTGAGCAGTTCTTC.

The rearrangement uses TRBV6-5 and TRBJ2-4; 8 bases map to TRBD2. The CDR3 sequence is 14 residues long. CDR1 is MNHEY and CDR2 is SVGAGI in the germline V gene. V shed 0 bases, J shed 6 bases, and the junction held 1 base outside the gene matches. The CDR3: CASSYSSGGNIQYF. The DNA of the CDR3 is TGTGCCAGCAGTTACTCCAGCGGGGGAAACATTCAGTACTTC.

The chain couples TRBV11-2 to TRBJ2-3; D might be TRBD1 or TRBD2, each matching 6 bases. This CDR3 comprises 15 residues. Germline CDR1 is SGHAT and CDR2 is FQNNGV. V lost 5 bases and J lost 4, with 16 bases in between. The CDR3 loop reads CASSPRGGGPDTQYF. The CDR3, as DNA: TGTGCCAGCAGCCCCCGGGGTGGGGGGCCAGATACGCAGTATTTT.

The chain couples TRBV12-3 or TRBV12-4 to TRBJ2-2; D remains ambiguous. The CDR3 loop spans 12 amino acids. Trimming pared 7 bases from V and 6 bases from J, leaving 9 bases between. CDR3 in DNA: TGTGCCAGCACCGCGTGGTCCGGGGAGCTGTTTTTT. Protein: CASTAWSGELFF.

This sequence joins TRBV7-3 and TRBJ2-3, with TRBD2 identical over 9 bases. The CDR3 covers 14 residues. Losses at the gene ends were 7 bases for V and 3 bases for J; bases not matched to a gene: 5. Germline CDR1 is SGHTA and CDR2 is FQGTGA. CDR3 sequence (DNA): TGTGCCAGCAATAGCGGGGGCCTGACAGATACGCAGTATTTT. Translating gives CASNSGGLTDTQYF.

This clonotype turned up a few times. The V call is TRBV12-3 or TRBV12-4, the J call TRBJ2-7; no reliable D call. The V and J ends lost 0 bases and 5 bases respectively, with 14 bases between them. The CDR3 extends over 15 amino acids. The CDR3 coding sequence is TGTGCCAGCAGTTTAGCCCGAGGATTTGGCGACGAGCAGTACTTC. The encoded protein is CASSLARGFGDEQYF.

The chain is built from TRBV6-5 and TRBJ1-4, with D perhaps matching TRBD1 (5 bases). The CDR3 loop spans 17 amino acids. The germline V gene has CDR1 MNHEY and CDR2 SVGAGI. V was pared by 5 bases and J by 7 bases, with 23 bases between. The CDR3 region has the DNA TGTGCCAGCAGTCAGTCAGCAGGGCGGGCGCGGCCTGAAAAACTGTTTTTT. Encoded protein: CASSQSAGRARPEKLFF.

This clonotype showed up many times. Here the CDR3 reads CASSFTGIHNEQFF. CDR3 nucleotides: TGTGCCAGCAGCTTCACAGGGATCCACAATGAGCAGTTCTTC. The V gene is TRBV3-1, the J gene TRBJ2-1; D might be TRBD1 (6 bases). Germline CDR1 LGHDT, CDR2 YNNKEL (reference sequence). There are 14 residues in the CDR3. V gave up 5 bases and J gave up 5 bases, with 13 bases separating them.

This clonotype was recorded a few times. This rearrangement joins TRBV20-1 to TRBJ2-3, with TRBD2 matching 13 bases. Losses at the gene ends were 6 bases for V and 3 bases for J; bases not matched to a gene: 3. This CDR3 has 14 residues. Looked up from germline, CDR1 is DFQATT and CDR2 is SNEGSKA (reference sequence). The CDR3 bases are TGCAGTGCAACTAGCGGGGGGGCAACAGATACGCAGTATTTT. It specifies CSATSGGATDTQYF.

The V and J genes are TRBV20-1 and TRBJ2-2; TRBD2 matches 10 bases. V shed 1 base and J 5 bases; nucleotides not matched to a gene: 7. CDR1 DFQATT and CDR2 SNEGSKA come from the germline V gene (reference sequence). CDR3 size: 16 residues. The CDR3 loop is CSARVLAGGDTGELFF. For the CDR3, the DNA is TGCAGTGCTAGAGTGTTAGCGGGGGGCGATACCGGGGAGCTGTTTTTT.

This sequence joins TRBV11-2 and TRBJ1-1, with no clear D. The germline V gene has CDR1 SGHAT and CDR2 FQNNGV. The CDR3 is 11 residues long. V gave up 3 bases and J gave up 6 bases, with 5 bases separating them. The CDR3 nucleotides read TGTGCCAGCAGCTTTCAGTCTGAAGCTTTCTTT. This encodes CASSFQSEAFF.

Only a few counts were recorded for this clonotype. The chain recombines TRBV6-6 with TRBJ1-6, with 7 bases fitting TRBD1. V lost 6 bases and J lost 10; bases outside the gene matches: 9. Looked up from germline, CDR1 is MNHNY and CDR2 is SVGAGI (reference sequence). The CDR3 covers 14 residues. CDR3 sequence (DNA): TGTGCCAGCAGCAGGGCAGACAGGGCCTCACCCCTCCACTTT. Translated, it gives CASSRADRASPLHF.

The chain joins TRBV27 to TRBJ2-5; no definite D call. Germline values: CDR1 MNHEY, CDR2 SMNVEV (reference sequence). CDR3 length equals 13 residues. V lost 4 bases and J lost 2, with 8 bases in between. CDR3 DNA sequence: TGTGCCAGCAGTTCCTACATGCAAGAGACCCAGTACTTC. This gives the protein CASSSYMQETQYF.

The chain uses TRBV7-2 and TRBJ1-1, with TRBD1 as a possible D gene (5 bases). This CDR3 spans 13 amino acids. Per germline, CDR1 SGHTA and CDR2 FQGNSA. Between the trimmed V and J ends, which lost 2 bases and 11 bases, there was a span of 15 bases. The CDR3 DNA is TGTGCCAGCAGCTTATTTAGTCGACAGTCGGCTTTCTTT. Encoded protein: CASSLFSRQSAFF.

The chain recombines TRBV11-2 with TRBJ2-7; TRBD1 matches at 7 bases. The CDR3 spans 16 residues. The germline CDR1 and CDR2 sequences are SGHAT and FQNNGV. With 6 bases clipped from V and 0 bases from J, the junction kept 11 bases outside the gene matches. As DNA, the CDR3 is TGTGCCAGCAGGGGTACAGGGGCCCGGGGCTCCTACGAGCAGTACTTC. Residues: CASRGTGARGSYEQYF.

This clonotype was observed a handful of times. The V and J genes are TRBV20-1 and TRBJ2-5; D is undetermined. From germline, CDR1 is DFQATT and CDR2 SNEGSKA (reference sequence). The CDR3 totals 12 residues. Trimming left V 6 bases short and J 0 bases short, with 8 bases between. CDR3 in amino acids: CSAPKNQETQYF. CDR3 DNA sequence: TGCAGTGCCCCCAAAAACCAAGAGACCCAGTACTTC.

This clonotype appeared a few times. The rearrangement uses TRBV5-1 and TRBJ2-7; D gene ambiguous. The V gene's germline CDR1 is SGHRS and CDR2 YFSETQ. The CDR3 totals 13 residues. V was shortened by 0 bases and J by 2 bases, with 6 bases between the two germline ends. This chain's CDR3 is CASSLDSTYEQYF. CDR3 sequence (DNA): TGCGCCAGCAGCTTGGATTCAACCTACGAGCAGTACTTC.

V usage is TRBV10-3 and J usage is TRBJ1-1; weak D call: TRBD1 (5 bases). Trimming left V 3 bases short and J 4 bases short, with 12 bases between. This CDR3 is 14 amino acids long. Per the germline V gene, CDR1 is ENHRY and CDR2 is SYGVKD. Here the CDR3 reads CAISDPGDFTEAFF. The CDR3, as DNA: TGTGCCATCAGTGATCCGGGGGATTTCACTGAAGCTTTCTTT.

V and J are TRBV7-2 and TRBJ1-1; TRBD1 matches at 7 bases. J was trimmed by 1 base and V by 0 bases; bases with no gene match: 2. Germline V CDR1 and CDR2: SGHTA, FQGNSA. The length of the CDR3 is 15 residues. The DNA of the CDR3 is TGTGCCAGCAGCTTAGCTGGGACAGAGAACACTGAAGCTTTCTTT. Translating it yields CASSLAGTENTEAFF. Filled out from reference TRBV7-2 and TRBJ1-1, the complete variable domain reads GAGVSQSPSNKVTEKGKDVELRCDPISGHTALYWYRQSLGQGLEFLIYFQGNSAPDKSGLPSDRFSAERTGGSVSTLTIQRTQQEDSAVYLCASSLAGTENTEAFFGQGTRLTVV.

The V and J genes are TRBV5-1 and TRBJ1-1; D call uncertain. CDR3 length equals 14 residues. Germline V CDR1 and CDR2: SGHRS, YFSETQ. Between the trimmed V and J ends, which lost 5 bases and 0 bases, there was a span of 11 bases. The CDR3 protein is CASSPDLMNTEAFF. The CDR3 bases are TGCGCCAGCAGTCCGGACCTAATGAACACTGAAGCTTTCTTT. Full variable domain (outside the CDR3, taken from reference TRBV5-1 and TRBJ1-1): KAGVTQTPRYLIKTRGQQVTLSCSPISGHRSVSWYQQTPGQGLQFLFEYFSETQRNKGNFPGRFSGRQFSNSRSEMNVSTLELGDSALYLCASSPDLMNTEAFFGQGTRLTVV.

This clonotype was seen more than once but under ten times. The rearrangement uses TRBV6-1 and TRBJ1-2, with a weak D call TRBD1 (5 bases). The ends were cut back, 6 bases at V and 5 bases at J, with 13 bases in the middle. This CDR3 has 13 residues. Looked up from germline, CDR1 is MNHNS and CDR2 is SASEGT. The CDR3 is CASSPSTEYGYTF. DNA for the CDR3: TGTGCCAGCAGCCCCTCGACAGAATATGGCTACACCTTC.

This clonotype has more than one count but fewer than ten. The rearrangement uses TRBV2 and TRBJ2-5, with 9 bases lining up with TRBD2. This CDR3 has 17 residues. J lost 5 bases, V lost 3 bases, and 13 bases had no gene match. Germline assignment: CDR1 SNHLY and CDR2 FYNNEI. In DNA, the CDR3 is TGTGCCAGCAGTGAGATAATAGCGGGGGCACCCGGGGAGACCCAGTACTTC. It codes for CASSEIIAGAPGETQYF.

This chain uses TRBV29-1 with TRBJ2-4; D gene uncertain. The CDR3 is 11 amino acids. Germline V lookup: CDR1 SQVTM, CDR2 ANQGSEA. V was trimmed by 7 bases and J by 2 bases, leaving 6 bases between them. The CDR3 DNA reads TGCAGCGGCCAGTCCAAAAACATTCAGTACTTC. It is translated as CSGQSKNIQYF.

The chain has TRBV4-1 and TRBJ1-5; 8 bases agree with TRBD1. J gave up 6 bases and V 1 base, and 5 bases lay outside the gene matches. Germline loops: CDR1 MGHRA, CDR2 YSYEKL. This CDR3 has 15 amino acids. This CDR3 reads CASSQVTGDSQPQHF. The CDR3 nucleotides read TGCGCCAGCAGCCAAGTGACAGGGGATAGTCAGCCCCAGCATTTT.

This clonotype appeared a few times. The V and J genes are TRBV9 and TRBJ2-1, with TRBD2 matching over 10 bases. Looked up from germline, CDR1 is SGDLS and CDR2 is YYNGEE. V gave up 3 bases and J gave up 10 bases; unmatched junction bases: 16. The CDR3 runs 17 residues. The CDR3 DNA sequence: TGTGCCAGCAGCGCCCCGAGGGGTAGCGGGGGGCGTAGGGAGCAGTTCTTC. This sequence encodes CASSAPRGSGGRREQFF.

This chain links TRBV5-6 with TRBJ2-7; D is unresolved. Germline V gene lookup returns CDR1 SGHDT and CDR2 YYEEEE. Trimming cost V 4 bases and J 1 base, with 15 bases left between them. CDR3 length equals 15 residues. CDR3 in amino acids: CASSPQDRPSYEQYF. CDR3 nucleotides: TGTGCCAGCAGCCCCCAGGACCGACCATCCTACGAGCAGTACTTC.